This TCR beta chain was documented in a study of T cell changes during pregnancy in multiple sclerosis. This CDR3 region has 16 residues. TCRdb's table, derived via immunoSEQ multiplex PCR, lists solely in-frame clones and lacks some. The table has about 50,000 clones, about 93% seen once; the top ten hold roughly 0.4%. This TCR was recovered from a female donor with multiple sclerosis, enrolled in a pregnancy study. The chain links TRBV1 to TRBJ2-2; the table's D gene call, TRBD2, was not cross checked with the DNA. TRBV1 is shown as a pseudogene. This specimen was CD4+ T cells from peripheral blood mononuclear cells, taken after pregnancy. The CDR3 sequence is CTSSPHGAGGPGELFF. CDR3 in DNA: TGCACCAGCAGCCCCCACGGGGCGGGAGGGCCCGGGGAGCTGTTTTTT.